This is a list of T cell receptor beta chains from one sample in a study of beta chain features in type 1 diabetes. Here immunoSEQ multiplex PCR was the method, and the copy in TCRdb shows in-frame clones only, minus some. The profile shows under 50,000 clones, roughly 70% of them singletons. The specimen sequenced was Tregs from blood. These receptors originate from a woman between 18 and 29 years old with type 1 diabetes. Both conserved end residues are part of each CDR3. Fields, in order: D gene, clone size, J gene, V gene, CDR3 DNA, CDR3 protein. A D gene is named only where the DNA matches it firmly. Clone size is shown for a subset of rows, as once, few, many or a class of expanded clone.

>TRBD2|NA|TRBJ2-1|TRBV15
TGTGCCACCAGCAGGTCACTCACTAGCGGTGGGGGGAATGAGCAGTTCTTC
CATSRSLTSGGGNEQFF
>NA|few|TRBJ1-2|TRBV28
TGTGCCAGCAGCCCAGCTAACTATGGCTACACCTTC
CASSPANYGYTF
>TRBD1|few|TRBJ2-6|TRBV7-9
TGTGCCAGCACCCGGACAGGGAGGGCCAACGTCCTGACTTTC
CASTRTGRANVLTF
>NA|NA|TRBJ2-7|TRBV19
TGTGCCAGTAGTATGGGACACAACAGATGGCCCTACGAGCAGTACTTC
CASSMGHNRWPYEQYF
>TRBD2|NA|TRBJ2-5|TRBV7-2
TGTGCCAGCACCCAATTTAGCGGGAGGGAAGAGACCCAGTACTTC
CASTQFSGREETQYF
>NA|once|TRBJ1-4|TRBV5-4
TGTGCCAGCTCAACGGGGGTGACTAATGAAAAACTGTTTTTT
CASSTGVTNEKLFF
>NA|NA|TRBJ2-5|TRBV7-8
TGTGCCAGCAGCCGCCGGGACCAGGGGTCCCAGTACTTC
CASSRRDQGSQYF
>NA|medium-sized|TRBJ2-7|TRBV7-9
TGTGCCAGCAGCTCGACTCCCCTCCCCGAGCAGTACTTC
CASSSTPLPEQYF
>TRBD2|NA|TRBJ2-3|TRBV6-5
TGTGCCAGCAGTTCCGGACTAGCGGGAGGGAGGGATACGCAGTATTTT
CASSSGLAGGRDTQYF
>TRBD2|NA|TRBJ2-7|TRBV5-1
TGCGCCAGCAGCTTGTATTCTAGCGGTTCCTACGAGCAGTACTTC
CASSLYSSGSYEQYF
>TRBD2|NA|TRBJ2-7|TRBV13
TGTGCCAGCAGCTCCCGTACTAGCGGGTTTACCTACGAGCAGTACTTC
CASSSRTSGFTYEQYF
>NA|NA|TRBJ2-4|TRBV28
TGTGCCAGCAGTCCCCCACATTCAGGGCGGGCCAAAAACATTCAGTACTTC
CASSPPHSGRAKNIQYF
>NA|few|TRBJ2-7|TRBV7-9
TGTGCCAGCAGCTTAGGACCAGAGGTCGGGCAGTACTTC
CASSLGPEVGQYF
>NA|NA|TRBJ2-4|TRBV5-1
TGCGCCAGCAGCTTTGAGGGAGTTAACATTCAGTACTTC
CASSFEGVNIQYF
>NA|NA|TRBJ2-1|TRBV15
TGTGCCACCAGCATGGCCGGGGATGAGCAGTTCTTC
CATSMAGDEQFF
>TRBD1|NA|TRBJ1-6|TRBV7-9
TGTGCCAGCAGCTTACCGGACAGGGGAACTTCACCCCTCCACTTT
CASSLPDRGTSPLHF
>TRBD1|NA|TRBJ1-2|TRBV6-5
TGTGCCAGCCGGGACAGGAGCTATGGCTACACCTTC
CASRDRSYGYTF